The next 11 T cell receptor beta chains were all read from a single sample in a study of cytomegalovirus exposure and HLA in healthy donors. The protocol was immunoSEQ multiplex PCR, while the TCRdb copy is restricted to in-frame clones and leaves out a portion. Of about 330,000 clones listed, 70% to 90% are singletons. The sample comprised PBMCs. These receptors came from a woman aged 18-29 years in good health and CMV-seronegative.

The chain has TRBV7-2 and TRBJ2-5; D perhaps matches TRBD2 (6 bases). The CDR3 is made up of 15 amino acids. Germline CDR1 reads SGHTA; CDR2 reads FQGNSA. V lost 5 bases, J lost 1 base, and 14 bases lay in between. Here the CDR3 reads CASSPAPEGQETQYF. In DNA, the CDR3 is TGTGCCAGCAGCCCCGCCCCGGAGGGCCAAGAGACCCAGTACTTC. The complete variable domain, with remaining parts taken from reference TRBV7-2 and TRBJ2-5, reads GAGVSQSPSNKVTEKGKDVELRCDPISGHTALYWYRQSLGQGLEFLIYFQGNSAPDKSGLPSDRFSAERTGGSVSTLTIQRTQQEDSAVYLCASSPAPEGQETQYFGPGTRLLVL.

This clone has more than one count but fewer than ten. The chain couples TRBV6-6 to TRBJ2-7; D may be TRBD1 (6 bases). The CDR3 length is 15 residues. Trimming removed 5 bases from V and 0 bases from J, with 14 bases in between. The V gene's germline CDR1 is MNHNY and CDR2 SVGAGI (reference sequence). The CDR3, as DNA: TGTGCCAGCAGTCCGCGTATGGGGGCCTCCTACGAGCAGTACTTC. It specifies CASSPRMGASYEQYF.

V and J are TRBV6-1 and TRBJ2-2, with a possible D match to TRBD1 (5 bases). Trimming took 3 bases from V and 4 from J, leaving 12 bases between them. The CDR3 is made up of 15 amino acids. Germline V lookup: CDR1 MNHNS, CDR2 SASEGT. As DNA, the CDR3 is TGTGCCAGCAGTGAGGGGCATTATCGCACCGGGGAGCTGTTTTTT. Translating gives CASSEGHYRTGELFF.

The rearrangement links TRBV18 to TRBJ2-5; D perhaps matches TRBD2 (5 bases). V was shortened by 1 base and J by 1 base, with 10 bases between the two germline ends. Germline loops: CDR1 KGHSH, CDR2 LQKENI. There are 15 residues in the CDR3. Here the CDR3 reads CASSPLEGFQETQYF. The CDR3 DNA follows: TGTGCCAGCTCACCACTCGAGGGTTTCCAAGAGACCCAGTACTTC.

The chain joins TRBV27 to TRBJ1-2; possibly TRBD1 for D (5 bases). V lost 5 bases, J lost 2 bases, and 12 bases lay in between. From germline, CDR1 is MNHEY and CDR2 SMNVEV (reference sequence). The CDR3 contains 14 residues. The CDR3 reads CASSPLDKNYGYTF. In DNA, the CDR3 is TGTGCCAGCAGTCCATTGGACAAGAACTATGGCTACACCTTC.

Here the CDR3 DNA reads TGTGCCTGCGGGACAGGAAGGGGTGAGCAGTTCTTC. It is translated as CACGTGRGEQFF. The V and J genes are TRBV6-6 and TRBJ2-1; TRBD1 agrees at 8 bases. The CDR3 contains 12 residues. J was trimmed by 9 bases and V by 11 bases; bases with no gene match: 9. The germline CDR1 and CDR2 sequences are MNHNY and SVGAGI (reference sequence).

The V call is TRBV2, the J call TRBJ2-5; the D gene is possibly TRBD2 (5 bases). This CDR3 spans 14 amino acids. V dropped 6 bases and J dropped 2 bases, with 13 bases sitting between them. In germline, CDR1 is SNHLY, CDR2 FYNNEI. CDR3 DNA sequence: TGTGCCAGCAGGAGCGGCTTCACACAAGAGACCCAGTACTTC. Translated: CASRSGFTQETQYF.

This clone was recorded once. The genes are TRBV25-1 and TRBJ2-6; 7 nucleotides match TRBD2. CDR1 is MGHDK and CDR2 is SYGVNS in the germline V gene. V lost 3 bases to trimming and J lost 0 bases; unmatched junction nucleotides: 5. The CDR3 is 17 residues long. CDR3 residues: CASSDSGFTSGANVLTF. The CDR3 bases are TGTGCCAGCAGTGATAGCGGGTTTACCTCTGGGGCCAACGTCCTGACTTTC. Complete variable domain (other parts from reference TRBV25-1 and TRBJ2-6): EADIYQTPRYLVIGTGKKITLECSQTMGHDKMYWYQQDPGMELHLIHYSYGVNSTEKGDLSSESTVSRIRTEHFPLTLESARPSHTSQYLCASSDSGFTSGANVLTFGAGSRLTVL.

CDR3 sequence: CASSSGNTQYF. DNA for the CDR3: TGTGCCAGCAGCTCAGGAAATACGCAGTATTTT. This chain connects TRBV7-9 to TRBJ2-3; D gene uncertain. V lost 4 bases and J 7 bases, leaving 6 bases between the germline ends. This CDR3 spans 11 amino acids. Germline V gene lookup returns CDR1 SEHNR and CDR2 FQNEAQ (reference sequence).

CDR3 protein: CASSLASGGGYEQYF. The CDR3 region has the DNA TGTGCCAGCAGCTTAGCATCGGGAGGAGGCTACGAGCAGTACTTC. The chain carries TRBV11-2 and TRBJ2-7; TRBD2 matches at 7 bases. CDR3 length: 15 residues. CDR1 and CDR2 from the germline V gene are SGHAT and FQNNGV. V lost 1 base to trimming and J lost 3 bases; unmatched junction nucleotides: 6.

This chain joins TRBV28 and TRBJ1-5; D is possibly TRBD1 (6 bases). Germline loops: CDR1 MDHEN, CDR2 SYDVKM. Trimming removed 8 bases at V and 6 bases at J, with 11 bases between. CDR3 length: 12 residues. This chain's CDR3 is CASGGGGQPQHF. Here the CDR3 DNA reads TGTGCCAGCGGGGGGGGCGGTCAGCCCCAGCATTTT.